This TCR delta chain was profiled in a study of gamma-delta chains in newborns, infants, children. TCRdb made new clone calls on the reads using CATT. The data contain about 8,500 delta-chain clones, 3% to 4% of them seen just once; the ten biggest clones take up approximately 16%. The CDR3 is made up of 17 amino acids. Per the germline V gene, CDR1 is GEAIGNYY and CDR2 is EKD. Regarding this clone: The protein held in TCRdb is that of a much larger clone and does not match this DNA's translation at residue 15, likely because of a read error; the protein shown is translated from the DNA.

The source is a child who was a newborn, infant or young child, either healthy, febrile or measles-vaccinated (not recorded which). Material for sequencing was blood. The V and J genes are TRDV2 and TRDJ3; tentative D call: TRDD2 (6 bases). The CDR3 is CACDTWASSWDTRQVFF. DNA of the CDR3: TGTGCCTGTGACACCTGGGCTTCCTCCTGGGACACCCGACAGGTGTTTTTC.